This is a list of T cell receptor beta chains from one sample in a study of blood T cell repertoires in COVID-19. Using immunoSEQ multiplex PCR, the repertoire was profiled, and TCRdb retains in-frame clones only, with some absent. Among over 300,000 clones listed, 90% were seen once. Sequences were obtained from peripheral blood. The receptor source for this set is a young man with active or convalescent COVID-19. Both conserved end residues are part of each CDR3. A D gene is named only where the DNA matches it firmly. A row's size may be missing; if present it is once, few, many or a size class.

CDR3 DNA,CDR3 protein,V gene,clone size,J gene,D gene
TGTGCCAGCAGTCCCTCGATCGGACTAGCGGGCCTCAATGAGCAGTTCTTC,CASSPSIGLAGLNEQFF,TRBV27,-,TRBJ2-1,TRBD2
TGTGCCAGCAGCTTAATAGATAGCACGGGTCACGAGCAGTACTTC,CASSLIDSTGHEQYF,TRBV7-3,few,TRBJ2-7,-
TGTGCCAGCAGCTTGTACTACCTCAATTCACCCCTCCACTTT,CASSLYYLNSPLHF,TRBV5-6,-,TRBJ1-6,-
TGTGCCAGCATCCGGACAGGACTTAATTCACCCCTCCACTTT,CASIRTGLNSPLHF,TRBV5-8,-,TRBJ1-6,TRBD1
TGTGCCAGCAGCCAAAGGGGTGGAGTCGAAGCTTTCTTT,CASSQRGGVEAFF,TRBV3-1/TRBV3-2,once,TRBJ1-1,-
TGTGCCAGCAGTTATACTAGCCAATCCTACGAGCAGTACTTC,CASSYTSQSYEQYF,TRBV6-5,-,TRBJ2-7,-
TGTGCCAGCAGTTTCCGGACAGGGAGTTTCTACGAGCAGTACTTC,CASSFRTGSFYEQYF,TRBV28,-,TRBJ2-7,TRBD1
TGTGCCAGCAGCCGGGGGTTGGCGGGGGTAATCAATGAGCAGTTCTTC,CASSRGLAGVINEQFF,TRBV3-1/TRBV3-2,-,TRBJ2-1,TRBD2
TGTGCCTGGACCCCCAAGTCGAGTGGCTACACCTTC,CAWTPKSSGYTF,TRBV30,-,TRBJ1-2,-
TGTGCCAGCAGTGGTCCCAGATTTGGAGCAGATACGCAGTATTTT,CASSGPRFGADTQYF,TRBV28,once,TRBJ2-3,-
TGTGCCAGCAGACCCGGGAGTACTGAAGCTTTCTTT,CASRPGSTEAFF,TRBV6-6,few,TRBJ1-1,-
TGTGCCATCAAGGGCGAGGGTAATGAAAAACTGTTTTTT,CAIKGEGNEKLFF,TRBV10-3,-,TRBJ1-4,-
TGTGCCAGTAGTATCGGGCAGGGACTTTCCTACGAGCAGTACTTC,CASSIGQGLSYEQYF,TRBV19,-,TRBJ2-7,-
TGTGCCAGCAGTCCCGAAATACTCCGGGGTTATGGCTACACCTTC,CASSPEILRGYGYTF,TRBV28,-,TRBJ1-2,-
TGTGCCAGCAGCTTTACAGGGACGGAGAACACTGAAGCTTTCTTT,CASSFTGTENTEAFF,TRBV7-2,-,TRBJ1-1,-
TGTGCCAGCCACGGGGAGGGAATGAACACTGAAGCTTTCTTT,CASHGEGMNTEAFF,TRBV18,once,TRBJ1-1,-
TGTGCCAGCAGGACGACAGTATATAATTCACCCCTCCACTTT,CASRTTVYNSPLHF,TRBV28,-,TRBJ1-6,-
TGTGCCAGCAGCTTAGATCCGGGGGGGTTAGTGGAGCAGTACTTC,CASSLDPGGLVEQYF,TRBV11-2,-,TRBJ2-7,TRBD2
TGCGCCAGCAGCCCAGAGAGTAGCTACAATGAGCAGTTCTTC,CASSPESSYNEQFF,TRBV4-1,-,TRBJ2-1,-
TGTGCCAGCAGTTTAAGGACTAGCGGGAGTTATGAGCAGTTCTTC,CASSLRTSGSYEQFF,TRBV6-6,-,TRBJ2-1,TRBD2
TGTGCCAGCTCATCAACCGACAGAAGGCTGGGGAACACTGAAGCTTTCTTT,CASSSTDRRLGNTEAFF,TRBV18,-,TRBJ1-1,-
TGTGCCAGCTCTCCCGGGACTAGCTACAATGAGCAGTTCTTC,CASSPGTSYNEQFF,TRBV18,once,TRBJ2-1,TRBD2
TGTGCCAGCAGTCCTGTCCCCGGGATGACCTATGGCTACACCTTC,CASSPVPGMTYGYTF,TRBV14,-,TRBJ1-2,-
TGTGCCAGTAGTATGGTCGGGACAATGAACACTGAAGCTTTCTTT,CASSMVGTMNTEAFF,TRBV19,-,TRBJ1-1,-
TGTGCCAGCAGTTCCACGGGGGGGCTTATCCAGCAGTACTTC,CASSSTGGLIQQYF,TRBV28,-,TRBJ2-7,TRBD2
TGTGCCAGCGGTAGGGGTGGTAATCAGCCCCAGCATTTT,CASGRGGNQPQHF,TRBV6-5,once,TRBJ1-5,-
TGTGCCAGCAGCTCCGGACAGGGTCGTACAGATACGCAGTATTTT,CASSSGQGRTDTQYF,TRBV7-6,-,TRBJ2-3,TRBD1
TGCGCCAGCAGCCAAGTTTGGTACGACAGCTCCTACGAGCAGTACTTC,CASSQVWYDSSYEQYF,TRBV4-3,-,TRBJ2-7,-
TGTGCCAGCAGTTTAAGGGGATTTAGCAATCAGCCCCAGCATTTT,CASSLRGFSNQPQHF,TRBV27,-,TRBJ1-5,-
TGTGCCAGCAGCTTAGACAGGGGTAGGGATGAGCAGTTCTTC,CASSLDRGRDEQFF,TRBV11-3,-,TRBJ2-1,-
TGTGCCAGCAGCTTTTCAGGGTTTGGCTACACCTTC,CASSFSGFGYTF,TRBV7-2,-,TRBJ1-2,-
TGTGCCAGCAGCCAAGAGGGCATCTCCATGTTCTTC,CASSQEGISMFF,TRBV3-1/TRBV3-2,-,TRBJ2-1,-
TGTGCCATCAGTGAGGGGGCAGGGTATACCTACGAGCAGTACTTC,CAISEGAGYTYEQYF,TRBV10-3,-,TRBJ2-7,-
TGTGCCAGTAGTATAGATCCACAGGGTCGGTCACCCCTCCACTTT,CASSIDPQGRSPLHF,TRBV19,-,TRBJ1-6,-
TGTGCCAGCATCCACTCTGGAAACACCATATATTTT,CASIHSGNTIYF,TRBV7-9,few,TRBJ1-3,-
TGTGCCAGCAGCCTCAGGGATGGCTATGGCTACACCTTC,CASSLRDGYGYTF,TRBV13,-,TRBJ1-2,-
TGTGCCAGCAGGCGAGATAATGAAGCTTTCTTT,CASRRDNEAFF,TRBV7-9,once,TRBJ1-1,-
TGTGCTAGTGGTTGGGGATTCCTAGCGGACTCCTACAATGAGCAGTTCTTC,CASGWGFLADSYNEQFF,TRBV12-5,-,TRBJ2-1,TRBD2
TGTGCCAGCAGCCTCAGGGAGGGAAACAATCAGCCCCAGCATTTT,CASSLREGNNQPQHF,TRBV2,-,TRBJ1-5,-
TGTGCCAGCAGCCAAGATAGGCGGGAGGGGGATGAGCAGTTCTTC,CASSQDRREGDEQFF,TRBV4-2,-,TRBJ2-1,TRBD2
TGTGCCAGCAGTTATATAGCGGGGGGGACCTACAATGAGCAGTTCTTC,CASSYIAGGTYNEQFF,TRBV27,-,TRBJ2-1,TRBD2
TGCGCCAGCAGCTTGGAAACGGCCGGGGGTTCCTCACCCCTCCACTTT,CASSLETAGGSSPLHF,TRBV5-1,once,TRBJ1-6,-
TGTGCCAGCAGCACCGGACAGGCTTATAATTCACCCCTCCACTTT,CASSTGQAYNSPLHF,TRBV5-4,-,TRBJ1-6,TRBD1
TGTGCCAGCAGTATAAGCGGGCTCCCCCCCAATGAGCAGTTCTTC,CASSISGLPPNEQFF,TRBV6-2/TRBV6-3,once,TRBJ2-1,-
TGTGCCAGCAGCCGGACAGGGGGCTCAAACACTGAAGCTTTCTTT,CASSRTGGSNTEAFF,TRBV9,-,TRBJ1-1,TRBD1
TGTGCCATCAGGGTGGAGGCCAAAAACATTCAGTACTTC,CAIRVEAKNIQYF,TRBV10-3,once,TRBJ2-4,-
TGTGCCAGCAGCCTCCAGGGAGGCTATGGCTACACCTTC,CASSLQGGYGYTF,TRBV6-4,-,TRBJ1-2,-
TGTGCCGGCAGCGTAGACGGGCAAGAGACCCAGTACTTC,CAGSVDGQETQYF,TRBV9,-,TRBJ2-5,-
TGTGCCAGCAGGGGACAGGGGGCTGAAGCTTTCTTT,CASRGQGAEAFF,TRBV6-5,once,TRBJ1-1,TRBD1
TGTGCCAGCAGCCAAGAGTCCCGCGGGACCGCAAGGGGAGATACGCAGTATTTT,CASSQESRGTARGDTQYF,TRBV14,-,TRBJ2-3,-